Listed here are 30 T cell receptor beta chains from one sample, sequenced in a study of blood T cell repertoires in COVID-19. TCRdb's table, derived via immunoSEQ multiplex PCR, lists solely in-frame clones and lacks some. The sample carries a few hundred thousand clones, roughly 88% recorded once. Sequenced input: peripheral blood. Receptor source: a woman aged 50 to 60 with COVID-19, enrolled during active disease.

DNA for the CDR3: TGTGCCAGCAGCTTGGTATGGGACAGGGGTGACACTGAAGCTTTCTTT. Encoded protein: CASSLVWDRGDTEAFF. The chain uses TRBV5-6 and TRBJ1-1, with 10 nucleotides matching TRBD1. This CDR3 region has 16 residues. The germline gives CDR1 SGHDT, CDR2 YYEEEE. Losses at the gene ends were 0 bases for V and 3 bases for J; bases not matched to a gene: 5.

Written as DNA, the CDR3 is TGTGCCAGCAGCTTCGGGGAGAACACTGAAGCTTTCTTT. Translated: CASSFGENTEAFF. The gene calls are TRBV11-3 and TRBJ1-1; the D is unclear. V lost 3 bases and J 1 base, leaving 6 bases between the germline ends. This CDR3 region has 13 residues. Germline V lookup: CDR1 SGHNT, CDR2 YENEEA.

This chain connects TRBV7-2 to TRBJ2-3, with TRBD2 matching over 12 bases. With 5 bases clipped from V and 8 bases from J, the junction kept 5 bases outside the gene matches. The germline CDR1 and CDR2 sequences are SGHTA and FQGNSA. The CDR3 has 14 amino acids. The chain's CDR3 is CASSPGLAGSTQYF. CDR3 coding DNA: TGTGCCAGCAGCCCCGGACTAGCGGGGTCTACGCAGTATTTT.

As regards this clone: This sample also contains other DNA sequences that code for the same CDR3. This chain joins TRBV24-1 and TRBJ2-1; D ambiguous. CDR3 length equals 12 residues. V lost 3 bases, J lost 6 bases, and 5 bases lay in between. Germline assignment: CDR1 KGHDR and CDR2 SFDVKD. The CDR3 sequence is CATSDLANEQFF. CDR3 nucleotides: TGTGCCACCAGTGATCTGGCCAATGAGCAGTTCTTC.

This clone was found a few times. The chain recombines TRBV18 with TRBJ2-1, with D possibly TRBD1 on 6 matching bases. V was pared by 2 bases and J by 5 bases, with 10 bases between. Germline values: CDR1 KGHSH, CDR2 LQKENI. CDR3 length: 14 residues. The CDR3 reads CASSPRQDHNEQFF. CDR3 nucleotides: TGTGCCAGCTCACCAAGACAGGATCACAATGAGCAGTTCTTC. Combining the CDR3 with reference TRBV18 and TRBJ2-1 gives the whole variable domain NAGVMQNPRHLVRRRGQEARLRCSPMKGHSHVYWYRQLPEEGLKFMVYLQKENIIDESGMPKERFSAEFPKEGPSILRIQQVVRGDSAAYFCASSPRQDHNEQFFGPGTRLTVL.

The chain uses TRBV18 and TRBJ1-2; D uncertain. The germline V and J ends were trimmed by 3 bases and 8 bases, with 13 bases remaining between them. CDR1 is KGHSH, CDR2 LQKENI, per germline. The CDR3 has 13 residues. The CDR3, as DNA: TGTGCCAGCTCACCGAGCTATCTAGAAGGCTACACCTTC. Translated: CASSPSYLEGYTF.

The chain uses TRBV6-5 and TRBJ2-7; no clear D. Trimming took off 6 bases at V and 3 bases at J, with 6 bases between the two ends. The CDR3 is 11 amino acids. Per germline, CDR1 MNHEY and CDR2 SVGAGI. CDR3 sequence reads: CASRGLYEQYF. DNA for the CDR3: TGTGCCAGCAGGGGCCTCTACGAGCAGTACTTC.

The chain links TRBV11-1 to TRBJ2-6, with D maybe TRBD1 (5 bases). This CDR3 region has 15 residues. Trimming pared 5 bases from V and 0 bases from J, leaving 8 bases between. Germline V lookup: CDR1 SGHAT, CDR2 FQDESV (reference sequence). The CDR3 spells CASSLDNSGANVLTF. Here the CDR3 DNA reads TGTGCCAGCAGCCTGGACAACTCTGGGGCCAACGTCCTGACTTTC. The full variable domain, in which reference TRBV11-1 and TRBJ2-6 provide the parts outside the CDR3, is EAEVAQSPRYKITEKSQAVAFWCDPISGHATLYWYRQILGQGPELLVQFQDESVVDDSQLPKDRFSAERLKGVDSTLKIQPAELGDSAMYLCASSLDNSGANVLTFGAGSRLTVL.

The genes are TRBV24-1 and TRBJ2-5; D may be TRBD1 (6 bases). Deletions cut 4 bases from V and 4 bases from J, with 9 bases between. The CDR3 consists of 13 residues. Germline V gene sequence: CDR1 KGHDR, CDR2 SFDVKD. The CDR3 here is CATSETGVETQYF. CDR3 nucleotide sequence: TGTGCCACCAGTGAGACAGGTGTAGAGACCCAGTACTTC.

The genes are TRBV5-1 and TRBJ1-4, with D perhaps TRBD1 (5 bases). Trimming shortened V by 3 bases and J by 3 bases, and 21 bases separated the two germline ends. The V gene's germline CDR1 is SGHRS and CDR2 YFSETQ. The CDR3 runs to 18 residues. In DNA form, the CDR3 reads TGCGCCAGCAGCTCAGGACATACCGCCCAGAGCGCTAATGAAAAACTGTTTTTT. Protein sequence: CASSSGHTAQSANEKLFF.

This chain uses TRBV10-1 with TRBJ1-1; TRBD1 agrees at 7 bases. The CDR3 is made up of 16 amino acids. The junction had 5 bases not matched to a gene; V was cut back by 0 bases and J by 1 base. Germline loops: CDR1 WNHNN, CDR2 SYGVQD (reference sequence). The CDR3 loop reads CASSESWGQKNTEAFF. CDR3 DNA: TGCGCCAGCAGTGAGTCGTGGGGACAGAAGAACACTGAAGCTTTCTTT.

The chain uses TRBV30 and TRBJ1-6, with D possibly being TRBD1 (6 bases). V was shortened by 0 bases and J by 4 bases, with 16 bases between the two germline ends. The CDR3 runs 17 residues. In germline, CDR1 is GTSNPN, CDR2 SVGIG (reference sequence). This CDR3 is CAWSVGGQDLYNSPLHF. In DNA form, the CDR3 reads TGTGCCTGGAGTGTAGGGGGACAAGATCTATATAATTCACCCCTCCACTTT.

The CDR3 coding sequence is TGCGCCAGCAGCAAAATACCGGGACAGCTTTGGGGCTACACCTTC. As protein: CASSKIPGQLWGYTF. The chain couples TRBV4-1 to TRBJ1-2, with 7 bases identical to TRBD1. The germline gives CDR1 MGHRA, CDR2 YSYEKL. The CDR3 is 15 amino acids. J was trimmed by 8 bases and V by 5 bases; bases with no gene match: 14.

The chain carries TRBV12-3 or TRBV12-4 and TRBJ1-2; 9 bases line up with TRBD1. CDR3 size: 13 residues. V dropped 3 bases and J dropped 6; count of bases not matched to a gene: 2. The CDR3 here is CASSFRTGDGYTF. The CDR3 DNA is TGTGCCAGCAGTTTCCGGACAGGGGATGGCTACACCTTC.

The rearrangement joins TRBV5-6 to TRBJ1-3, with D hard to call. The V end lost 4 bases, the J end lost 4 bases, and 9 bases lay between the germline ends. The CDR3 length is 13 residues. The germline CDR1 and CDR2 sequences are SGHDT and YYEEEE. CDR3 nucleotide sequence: TGTGCCAGCAGCCTGGTAGAAGGAAACACCATATATTTT. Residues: CASSLVEGNTIYF.

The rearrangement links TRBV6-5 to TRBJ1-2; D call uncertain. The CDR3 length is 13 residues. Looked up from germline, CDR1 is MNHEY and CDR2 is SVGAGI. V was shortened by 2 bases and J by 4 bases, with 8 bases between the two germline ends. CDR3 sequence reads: CASSYSRFYGYTF. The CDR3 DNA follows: TGTGCCAGCAGTTACAGCAGGTTCTATGGCTACACCTTC.

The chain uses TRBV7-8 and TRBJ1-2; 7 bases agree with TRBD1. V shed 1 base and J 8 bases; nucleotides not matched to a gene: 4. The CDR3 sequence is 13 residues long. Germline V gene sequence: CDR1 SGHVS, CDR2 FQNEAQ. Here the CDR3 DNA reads TGTGCCAGCAGCTTAGAGGGGGCCTGGGGCTACACCTTC. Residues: CASSLEGAWGYTF.

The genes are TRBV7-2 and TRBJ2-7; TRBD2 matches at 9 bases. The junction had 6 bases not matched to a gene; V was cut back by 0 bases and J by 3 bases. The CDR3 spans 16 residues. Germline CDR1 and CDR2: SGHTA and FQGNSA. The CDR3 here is CASSLAPSGGHYEQYF. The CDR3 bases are TGTGCCAGCAGCTTAGCCCCGAGCGGGGGGCACTACGAGCAGTACTTC.

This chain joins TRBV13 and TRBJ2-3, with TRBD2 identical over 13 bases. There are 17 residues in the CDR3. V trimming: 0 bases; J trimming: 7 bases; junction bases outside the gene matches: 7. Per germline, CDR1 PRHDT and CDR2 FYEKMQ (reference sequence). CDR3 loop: CASSLGLAGGPTHTQYF. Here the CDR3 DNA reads TGTGCCAGCAGCTTAGGACTAGCGGGGGGGCCCACCCATACGCAGTATTTT.

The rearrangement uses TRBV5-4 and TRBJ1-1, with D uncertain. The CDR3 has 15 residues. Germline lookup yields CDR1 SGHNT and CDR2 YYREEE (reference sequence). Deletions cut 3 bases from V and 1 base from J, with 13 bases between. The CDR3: CASSSSPAGNTEAFF. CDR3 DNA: TGTGCCAGCAGCTCCTCGCCAGCAGGGAACACTGAAGCTTTCTTT.

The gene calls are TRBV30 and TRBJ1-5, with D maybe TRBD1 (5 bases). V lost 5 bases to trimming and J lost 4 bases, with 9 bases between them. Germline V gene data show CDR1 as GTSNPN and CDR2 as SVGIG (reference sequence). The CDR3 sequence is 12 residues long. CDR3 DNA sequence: TGTGCCTGGCGACAGCCAAATCAGCCCCAGCATTTT. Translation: CAWRQPNQPQHF.

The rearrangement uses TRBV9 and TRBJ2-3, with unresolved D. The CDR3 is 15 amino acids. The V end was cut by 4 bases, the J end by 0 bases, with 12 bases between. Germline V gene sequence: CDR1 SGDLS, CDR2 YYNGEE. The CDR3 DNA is TGTGCCAGCAGCCGGAGCCTAAAAAGCACAGATACGCAGTATTTT. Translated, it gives CASSRSLKSTDTQYF.

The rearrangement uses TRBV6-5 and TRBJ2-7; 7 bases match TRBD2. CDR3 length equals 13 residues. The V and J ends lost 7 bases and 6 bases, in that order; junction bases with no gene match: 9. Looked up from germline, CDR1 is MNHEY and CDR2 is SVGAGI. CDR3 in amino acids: CASKRGAGAEQYF. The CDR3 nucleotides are TGTGCCAGCAAGCGGGGAGCGGGTGCCGAGCAGTACTTC.

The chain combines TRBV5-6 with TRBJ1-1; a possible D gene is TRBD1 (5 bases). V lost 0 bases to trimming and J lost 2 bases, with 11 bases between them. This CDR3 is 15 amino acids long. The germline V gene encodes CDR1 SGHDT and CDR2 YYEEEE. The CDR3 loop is CASSLAAQVNTEAFF. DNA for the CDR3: TGTGCCAGCAGCTTGGCCGCACAGGTTAACACTGAAGCTTTCTTT.

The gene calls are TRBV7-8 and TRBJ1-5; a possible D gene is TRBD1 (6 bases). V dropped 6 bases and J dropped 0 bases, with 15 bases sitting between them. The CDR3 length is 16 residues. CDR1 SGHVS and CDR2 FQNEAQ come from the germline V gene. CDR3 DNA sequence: TGTGCCAGCAGTCCAGGACAGTTCTATAGCAATCAGCCCCAGCATTTT. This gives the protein CASSPGQFYSNQPQHF.

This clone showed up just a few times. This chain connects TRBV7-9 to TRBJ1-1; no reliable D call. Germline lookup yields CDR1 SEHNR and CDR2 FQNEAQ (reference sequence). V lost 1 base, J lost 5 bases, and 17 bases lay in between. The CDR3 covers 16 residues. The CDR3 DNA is TGTGCCAGCAGCTTAGGCGGGCCTCCAAGCAGGACTGAAGCTTTCTTT. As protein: CASSLGGPPSRTEAFF.

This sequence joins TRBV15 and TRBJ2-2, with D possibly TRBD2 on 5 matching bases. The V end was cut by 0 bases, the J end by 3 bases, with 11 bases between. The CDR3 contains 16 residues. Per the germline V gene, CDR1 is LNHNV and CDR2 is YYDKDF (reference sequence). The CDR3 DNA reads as TGTGCCACCAGCAGAGATCTGGGAGCCGACACCGGGGAGCTGTTTTTT. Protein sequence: CATSRDLGADTGELFF.

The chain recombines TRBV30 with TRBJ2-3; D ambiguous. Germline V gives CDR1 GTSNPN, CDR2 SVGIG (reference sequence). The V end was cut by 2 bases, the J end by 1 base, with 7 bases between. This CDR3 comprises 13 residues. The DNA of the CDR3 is TGTGCCTGGAGTATTAGCCGCACAGATACGCAGTATTTT. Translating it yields CAWSISRTDTQYF. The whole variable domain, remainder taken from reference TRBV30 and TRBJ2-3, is SQTIHQWPATLVQPVGSPLSLECTVEGTSNPNLYWYRQAAGRGLQLLFYSVGIGQISSEVPQNLSASRPQDRQFILSSKKLLLSDSGFYLCAWSISRTDTQYFGPGTRLTVL.

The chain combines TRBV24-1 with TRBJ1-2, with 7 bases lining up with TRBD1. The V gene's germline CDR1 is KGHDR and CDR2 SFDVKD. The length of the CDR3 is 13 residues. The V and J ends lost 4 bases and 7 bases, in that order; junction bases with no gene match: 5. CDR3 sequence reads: CATSDYRQGGYTF. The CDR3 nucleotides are TGTGCCACCAGTGACTACCGACAGGGTGGCTACACCTTC.

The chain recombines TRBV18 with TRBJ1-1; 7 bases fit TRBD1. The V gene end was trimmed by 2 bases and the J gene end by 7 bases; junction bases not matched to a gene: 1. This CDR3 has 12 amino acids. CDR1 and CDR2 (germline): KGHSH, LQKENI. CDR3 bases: TGTGCCAGCTCACCATGGGACAGTGAAGCTTTCTTT. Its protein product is CASSPWDSEAFF.